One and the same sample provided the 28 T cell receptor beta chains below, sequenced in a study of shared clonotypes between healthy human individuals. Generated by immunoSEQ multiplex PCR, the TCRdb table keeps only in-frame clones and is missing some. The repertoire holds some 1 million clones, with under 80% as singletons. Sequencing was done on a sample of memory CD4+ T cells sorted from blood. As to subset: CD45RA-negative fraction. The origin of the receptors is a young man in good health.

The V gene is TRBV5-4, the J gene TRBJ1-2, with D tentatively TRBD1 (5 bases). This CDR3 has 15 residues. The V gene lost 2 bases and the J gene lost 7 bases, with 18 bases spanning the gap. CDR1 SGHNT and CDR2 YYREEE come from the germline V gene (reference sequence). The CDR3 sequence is CASSFARGRLFGYTF. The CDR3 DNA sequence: TGTGCCAGCAGCTTTGCAAGGGGACGTTTATTTGGCTACACCTTC.

CDR3 protein: CASSLAESTTGYEQYF. The CDR3, as DNA: TGTGCCAGCAGCTTAGCGGAGTCCACGACAGGCTACGAGCAGTACTTC. J is TRBJ2-7 and V is TRBV7-9; maybe TRBD1 (6 bases). Per the germline V gene, CDR1 is SEHNR and CDR2 is FQNEAQ (reference sequence). This CDR3 comprises 16 residues. Trimming removed 0 bases from V and 3 bases from J, with 15 bases in between. The full variable domain, rest sourced from reference TRBV7-9 and TRBJ2-7, is DTGVSQNPRHKITKRGQNVTFRCDPISEHNRLYWYRQTLGQGPEFLTYFQNEAQLEKSRLLSDRFSAERPKGSFSTLEIQRTEQGDSAMYLCASSLAESTTGYEQYFGPGTRLTVT.

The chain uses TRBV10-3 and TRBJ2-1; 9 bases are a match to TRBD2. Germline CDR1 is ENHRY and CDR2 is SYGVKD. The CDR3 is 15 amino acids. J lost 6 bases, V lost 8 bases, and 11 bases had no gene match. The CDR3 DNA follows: TGTGCCATCGGGGGAGGGCTAGCGGGGCCCAATGAGCAGTTCTTC. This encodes CAIGGGLAGPNEQFF.

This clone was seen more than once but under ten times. The CDR3 DNA is TGTGCCTCACTTCAGGGGTCCTCTGGAAACACCATATATTTT. Protein sequence: CASLQGSSGNTIYF. The chain recombines TRBV18 with TRBJ1-3, with D possibly matching TRBD1 (6 bases). Germline loops: CDR1 KGHSH, CDR2 LQKENI. Deletions cut 11 bases from V and 0 bases from J, with 14 bases between. The CDR3 covers 14 residues.

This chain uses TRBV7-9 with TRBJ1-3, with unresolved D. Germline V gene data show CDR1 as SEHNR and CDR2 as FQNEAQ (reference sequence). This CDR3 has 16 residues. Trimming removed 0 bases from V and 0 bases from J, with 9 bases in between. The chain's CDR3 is CASSLAYPISGNTIYF. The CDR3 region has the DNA TGTGCCAGCAGCTTAGCTTATCCCATCTCTGGAAACACCATATATTTT.

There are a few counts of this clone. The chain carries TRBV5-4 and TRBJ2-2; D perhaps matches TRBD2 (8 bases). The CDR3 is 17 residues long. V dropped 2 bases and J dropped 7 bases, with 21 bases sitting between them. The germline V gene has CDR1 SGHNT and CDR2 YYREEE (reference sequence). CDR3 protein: CASSFTGAGRANGELFF. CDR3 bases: TGTGCCAGCAGCTTTACAGGGGCCGGGAGGGCCAACGGGGAGCTGTTTTTT.

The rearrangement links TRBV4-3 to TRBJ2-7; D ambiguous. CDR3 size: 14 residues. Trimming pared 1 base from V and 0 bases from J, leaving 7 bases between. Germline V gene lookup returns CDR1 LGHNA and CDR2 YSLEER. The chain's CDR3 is CASSQGLPSYEQYF. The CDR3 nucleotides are TGCGCCAGCAGCCAAGGACTGCCCTCCTACGAGCAGTACTTC.

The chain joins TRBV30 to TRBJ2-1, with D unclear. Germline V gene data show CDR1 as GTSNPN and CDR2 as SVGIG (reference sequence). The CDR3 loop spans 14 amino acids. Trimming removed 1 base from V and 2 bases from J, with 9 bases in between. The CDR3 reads CAWSAGSPYNEQFF. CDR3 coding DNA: TGTGCCTGGAGTGCCGGGTCTCCCTACAATGAGCAGTTCTTC.

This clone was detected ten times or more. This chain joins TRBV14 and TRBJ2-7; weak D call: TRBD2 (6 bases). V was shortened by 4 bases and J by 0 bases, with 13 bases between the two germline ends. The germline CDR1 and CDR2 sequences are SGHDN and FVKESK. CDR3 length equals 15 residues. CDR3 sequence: CASSRAAGNSYEQYF. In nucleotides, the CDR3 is TGTGCCAGCAGCCGTGCCGCGGGGAACTCCTACGAGCAGTACTTC.

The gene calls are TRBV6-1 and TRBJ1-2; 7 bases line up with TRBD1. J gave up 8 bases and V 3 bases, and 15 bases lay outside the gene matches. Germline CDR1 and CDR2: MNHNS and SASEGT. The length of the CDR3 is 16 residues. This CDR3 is CASSDPNLTGKGGYTF. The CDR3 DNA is TGTGCCAGCAGTGACCCAAACTTGACAGGGAAGGGCGGCTACACCTTC.

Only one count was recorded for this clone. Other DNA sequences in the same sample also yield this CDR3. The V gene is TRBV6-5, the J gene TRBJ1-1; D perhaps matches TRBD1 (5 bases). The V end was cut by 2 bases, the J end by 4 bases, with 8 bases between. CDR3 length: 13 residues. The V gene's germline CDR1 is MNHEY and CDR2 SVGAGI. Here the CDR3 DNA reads TGTGCCAGCAGTTACCTCGGGGGCACTGAAGCTTTCTTT. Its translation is CASSYLGGTEAFF.

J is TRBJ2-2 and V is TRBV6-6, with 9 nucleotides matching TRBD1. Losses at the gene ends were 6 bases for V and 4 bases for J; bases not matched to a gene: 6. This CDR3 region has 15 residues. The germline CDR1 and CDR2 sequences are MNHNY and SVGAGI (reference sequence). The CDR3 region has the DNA TGTGCCAGCAGCCCGCCGGGACAGGGCACCGGGGAGCTGTTTTTT. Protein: CASSPPGQGTGELFF.

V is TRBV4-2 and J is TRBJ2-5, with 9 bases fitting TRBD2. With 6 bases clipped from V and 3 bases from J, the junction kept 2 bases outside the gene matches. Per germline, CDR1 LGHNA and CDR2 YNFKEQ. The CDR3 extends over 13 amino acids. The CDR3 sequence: CASSERGEETQYF. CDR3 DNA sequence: TGTGCCAGCAGTGAGCGGGGGGAAGAGACCCAGTACTTC.

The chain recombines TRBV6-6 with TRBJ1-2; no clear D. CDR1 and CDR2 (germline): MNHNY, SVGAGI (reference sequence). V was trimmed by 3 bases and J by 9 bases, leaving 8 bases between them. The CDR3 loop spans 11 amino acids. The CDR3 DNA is TGTGCCAGCAGTTATAAGGGAAGCTACACCTTC. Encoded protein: CASSYKGSYTF.

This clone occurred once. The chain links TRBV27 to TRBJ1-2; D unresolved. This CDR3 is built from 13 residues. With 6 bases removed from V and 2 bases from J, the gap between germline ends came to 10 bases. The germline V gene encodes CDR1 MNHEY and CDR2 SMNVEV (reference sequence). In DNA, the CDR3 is TGTGCCAGCAGGCCCGGGAGAAACTATGGCTACACCTTC. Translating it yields CASRPGRNYGYTF.

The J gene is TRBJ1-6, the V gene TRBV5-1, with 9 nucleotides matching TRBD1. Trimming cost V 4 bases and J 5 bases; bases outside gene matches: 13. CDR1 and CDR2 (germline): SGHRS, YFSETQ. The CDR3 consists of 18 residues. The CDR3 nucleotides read TGCGCCAGCAGCCCGGTCGGGACAGGGAGGTTTGATAATTCACCCCTCCACTTT. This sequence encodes CASSPVGTGRFDNSPLHF.

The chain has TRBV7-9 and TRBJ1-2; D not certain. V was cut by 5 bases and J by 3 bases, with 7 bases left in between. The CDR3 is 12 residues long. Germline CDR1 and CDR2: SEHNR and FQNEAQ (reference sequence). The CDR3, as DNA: TGTGCCAGCAGCCCCCCGGACTATGGCTACACCTTC. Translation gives CASSPPDYGYTF.

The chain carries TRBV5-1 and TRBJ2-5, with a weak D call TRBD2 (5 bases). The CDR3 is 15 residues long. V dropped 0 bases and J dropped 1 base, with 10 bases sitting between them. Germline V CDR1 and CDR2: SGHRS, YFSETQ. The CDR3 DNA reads TGCGCCAGCAGCTTGGCGCTAGCAAGCCAAGAGACCCAGTACTTC. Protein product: CASSLALASQETQYF.

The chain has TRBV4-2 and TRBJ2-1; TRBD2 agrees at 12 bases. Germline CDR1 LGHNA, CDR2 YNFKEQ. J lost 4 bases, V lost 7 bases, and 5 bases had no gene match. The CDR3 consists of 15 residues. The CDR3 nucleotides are TGTGCCAGCAACCCCGGGACTAGCGGGTACAATGAGCAGTTCTTC. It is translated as CASNPGTSGYNEQFF.

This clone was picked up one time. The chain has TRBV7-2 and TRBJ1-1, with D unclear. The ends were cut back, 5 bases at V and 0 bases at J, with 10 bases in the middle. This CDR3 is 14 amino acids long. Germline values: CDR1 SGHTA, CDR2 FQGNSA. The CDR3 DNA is TGTGCCAGCAGCCTGGACGGCCTGAACACTGAAGCTTTCTTT. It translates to CASSLDGLNTEAFF.

The CDR3 here is CASGTRGTNEKLFF. Written as DNA, the CDR3 is TGTGCCAGTGGTACGAGGGGGACTAATGAAAAACTGTTTTTT. V usage is TRBV19 and J usage is TRBJ1-4, with D possibly matching TRBD1 (6 bases). Germline values: CDR1 LNHDA, CDR2 SQIVND (reference sequence). Trimming removed 8 bases from V and 2 bases from J, with 12 bases in between. This CDR3 comprises 14 residues. Based on the CDR3 plus reference TRBV19 and TRBJ1-4, the full variable domain is DGGITQSPKYLFRKEGQNVTLSCEQNLNHDAMYWYRQDPGQGLRLIYYSQIVNDFQKGDIAEGYSVSREKKESFPLTVTSAQKNPTAFYLCASGTRGTNEKLFFGSGTQLSVL.

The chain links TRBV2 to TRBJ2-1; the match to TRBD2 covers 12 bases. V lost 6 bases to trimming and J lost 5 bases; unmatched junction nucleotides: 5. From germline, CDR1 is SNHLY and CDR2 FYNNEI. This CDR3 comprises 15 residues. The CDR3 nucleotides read TGTGCCAGCAGCGCTAGCGGGGGGGGCCACAATGAGCAGTTCTTC. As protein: CASSASGGGHNEQFF.

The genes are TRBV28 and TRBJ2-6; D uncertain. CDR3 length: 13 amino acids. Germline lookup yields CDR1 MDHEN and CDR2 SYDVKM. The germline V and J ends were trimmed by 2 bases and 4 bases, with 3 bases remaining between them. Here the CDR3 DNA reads TGTGCCAGCAGTTTAAGAGGGGCCAACGTCCTGACTTTC. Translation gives CASSLRGANVLTF.

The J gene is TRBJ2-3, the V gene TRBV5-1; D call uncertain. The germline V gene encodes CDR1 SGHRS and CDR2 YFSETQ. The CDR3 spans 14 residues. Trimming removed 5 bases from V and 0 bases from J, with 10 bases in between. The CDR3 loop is CASSRDKSTDTQYF. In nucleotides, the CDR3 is TGCGCCAGCAGTCGAGACAAGAGCACAGATACGCAGTATTTT.

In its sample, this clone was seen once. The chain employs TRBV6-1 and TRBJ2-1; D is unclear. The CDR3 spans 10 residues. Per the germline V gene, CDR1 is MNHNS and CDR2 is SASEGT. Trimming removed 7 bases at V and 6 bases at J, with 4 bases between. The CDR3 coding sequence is TGTGCCAGCAATAGCAATGAGCAGTTCTTC. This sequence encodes CASNSNEQFF.

The chain's CDR3 is CASSIIAGAKNIQYF. The CDR3, as DNA: TGTGCCAGCAGTATCATAGCGGGGGCCAAAAACATTCAGTACTTC. This chain links TRBV6-1 with TRBJ2-4, with 8 bases matching TRBD2. CDR1 and CDR2 from the germline V gene are MNHNS and SASEGT. The CDR3 is made up of 15 amino acids. The ends lost 5 bases at V and 1 base at J; junction bases unmatched: 4.

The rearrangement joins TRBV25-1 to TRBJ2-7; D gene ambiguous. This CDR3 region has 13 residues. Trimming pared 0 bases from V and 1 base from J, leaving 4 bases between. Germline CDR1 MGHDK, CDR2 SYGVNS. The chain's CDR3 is CASSEYGSYEQYF. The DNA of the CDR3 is TGTGCCAGCAGTGAATACGGATCCTACGAGCAGTACTTC.

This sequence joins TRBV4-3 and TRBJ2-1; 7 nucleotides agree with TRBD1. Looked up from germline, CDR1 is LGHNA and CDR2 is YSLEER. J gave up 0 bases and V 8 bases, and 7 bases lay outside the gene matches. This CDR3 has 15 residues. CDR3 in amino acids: CASAIDRASYNEQFF. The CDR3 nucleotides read TGCGCCAGCGCCATAGACAGGGCCTCCTACAATGAGCAGTTCTTC.